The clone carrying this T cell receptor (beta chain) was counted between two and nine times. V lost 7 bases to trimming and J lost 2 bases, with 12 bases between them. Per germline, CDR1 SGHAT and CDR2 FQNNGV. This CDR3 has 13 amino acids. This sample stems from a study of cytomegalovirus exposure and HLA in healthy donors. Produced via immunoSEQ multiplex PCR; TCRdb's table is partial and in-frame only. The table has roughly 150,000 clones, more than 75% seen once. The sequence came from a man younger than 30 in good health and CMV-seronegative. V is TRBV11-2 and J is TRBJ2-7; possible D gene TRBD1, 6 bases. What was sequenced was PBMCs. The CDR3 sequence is CASIGTIPYEQYV. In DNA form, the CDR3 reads TGTGCCAGCATAGGGACAATCCCCTACGAGCAGTACGTC.